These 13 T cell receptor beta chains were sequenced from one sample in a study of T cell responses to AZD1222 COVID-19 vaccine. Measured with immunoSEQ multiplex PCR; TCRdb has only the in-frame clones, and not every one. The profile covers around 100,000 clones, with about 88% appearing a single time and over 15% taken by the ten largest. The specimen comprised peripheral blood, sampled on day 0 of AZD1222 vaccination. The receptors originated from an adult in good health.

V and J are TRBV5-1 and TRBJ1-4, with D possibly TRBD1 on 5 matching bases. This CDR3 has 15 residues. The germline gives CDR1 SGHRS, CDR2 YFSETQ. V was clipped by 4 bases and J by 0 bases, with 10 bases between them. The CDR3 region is CASSPGASTNEKLFF. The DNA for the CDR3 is TGCGCCAGCAGCCCTGGGGCTTCAACTAATGAAAAACTGTTTTTT.

The CDR3 nucleotides read TGTGCCAGCAGTCACAGGGACAAGGGCTATGGCTACACCTTC. Protein: CASSHRDKGYGYTF. This chain joins TRBV6-5 and TRBJ1-2, with a tentative D call TRBD1 (6 bases). Between the trimmed V and J ends, which lost 5 bases and 4 bases, there was a span of 14 bases. Germline V gives CDR1 MNHEY, CDR2 SVGAGI. The CDR3 spans 14 residues.

CDR3 protein: CASSLDRSYSPLHF. CDR3 nucleotides: TGTGCCAGCAGTTTGGACAGGTCCTATTCACCCCTCCACTTT. The V gene is TRBV7-2, the J gene TRBJ1-6; 7 bases align to TRBD1. After removal of 6 bases from V and 8 bases from J, the junction contained 7 bases not matched to a gene. This CDR3 is 14 amino acids long. CDR1 is SGHTA, CDR2 FQGNSA, per germline.

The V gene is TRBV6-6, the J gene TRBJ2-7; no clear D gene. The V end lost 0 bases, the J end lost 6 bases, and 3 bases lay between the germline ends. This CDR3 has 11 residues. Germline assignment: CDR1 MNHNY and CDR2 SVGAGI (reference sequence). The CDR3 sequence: CASSYSLEQYF. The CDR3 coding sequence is TGTGCCAGCAGTTACTCCCTCGAGCAGTACTTC.

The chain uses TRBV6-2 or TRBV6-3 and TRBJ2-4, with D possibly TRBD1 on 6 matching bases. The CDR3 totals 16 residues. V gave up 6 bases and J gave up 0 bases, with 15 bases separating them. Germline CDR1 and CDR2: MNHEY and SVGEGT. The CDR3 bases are TGTGCCAGCAGCCAAATCGACAGGTTAGCCAAAAACATTCAGTACTTC. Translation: CASSQIDRLAKNIQYF.

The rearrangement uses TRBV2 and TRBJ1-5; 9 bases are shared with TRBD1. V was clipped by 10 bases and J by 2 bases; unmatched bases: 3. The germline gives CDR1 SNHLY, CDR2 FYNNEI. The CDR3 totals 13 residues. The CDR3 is CAIRTGGNQPQHF. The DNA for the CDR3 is TGTGCCATCCGGACAGGGGGCAATCAGCCCCAGCATTTT.

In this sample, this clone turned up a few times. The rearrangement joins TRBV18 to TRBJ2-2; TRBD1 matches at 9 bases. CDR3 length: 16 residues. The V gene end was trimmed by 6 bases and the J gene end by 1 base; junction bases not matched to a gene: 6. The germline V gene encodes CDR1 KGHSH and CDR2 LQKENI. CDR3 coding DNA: TGTGCCAGCTCTCCTTCGGGACAGGGGAACACCGGGGAGCTGTTTTTT. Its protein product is CASSPSGQGNTGELFF.

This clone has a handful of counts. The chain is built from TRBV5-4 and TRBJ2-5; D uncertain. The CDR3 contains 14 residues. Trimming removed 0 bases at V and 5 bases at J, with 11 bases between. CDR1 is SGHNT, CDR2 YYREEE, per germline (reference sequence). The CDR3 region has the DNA TGTGCCAGCAGCTTGGGTGGTAGCAGGGAGACCCAGTACTTC. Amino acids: CASSLGGSRETQYF.

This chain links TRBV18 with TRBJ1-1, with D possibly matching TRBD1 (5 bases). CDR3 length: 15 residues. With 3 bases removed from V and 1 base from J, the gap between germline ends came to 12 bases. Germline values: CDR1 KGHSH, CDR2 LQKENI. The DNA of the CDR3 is TGTGCCAGCTCACCGGGACCCCGGCGGAACACTGAAGCTTTCTTT. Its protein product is CASSPGPRRNTEAFF.

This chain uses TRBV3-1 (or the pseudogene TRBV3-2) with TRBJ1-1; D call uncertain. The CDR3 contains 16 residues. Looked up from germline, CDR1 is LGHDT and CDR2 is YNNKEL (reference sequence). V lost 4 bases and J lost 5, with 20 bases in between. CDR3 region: CASSRLAGQSSTEAFF. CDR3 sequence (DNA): TGTGCCAGCAGCCGCCTTGCGGGCCAGTCGAGTACTGAAGCTTTCTTT.

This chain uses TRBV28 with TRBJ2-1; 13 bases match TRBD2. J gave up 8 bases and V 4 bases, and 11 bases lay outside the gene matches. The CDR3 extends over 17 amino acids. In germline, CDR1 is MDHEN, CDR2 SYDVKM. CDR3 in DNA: TGTGCCAGCAGTTCCCGATGGACTAGCGGGAGAATCTATGAGCAGTTCTTC. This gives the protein CASSSRWTSGRIYEQFF.

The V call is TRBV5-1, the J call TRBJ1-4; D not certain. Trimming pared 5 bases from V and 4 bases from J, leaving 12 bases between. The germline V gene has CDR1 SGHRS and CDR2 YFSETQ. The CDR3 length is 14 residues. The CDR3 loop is CASSLGTVNEKLFF. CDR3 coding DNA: TGCGCCAGCAGTCTAGGCACAGTTAATGAAAAACTGTTTTTT.

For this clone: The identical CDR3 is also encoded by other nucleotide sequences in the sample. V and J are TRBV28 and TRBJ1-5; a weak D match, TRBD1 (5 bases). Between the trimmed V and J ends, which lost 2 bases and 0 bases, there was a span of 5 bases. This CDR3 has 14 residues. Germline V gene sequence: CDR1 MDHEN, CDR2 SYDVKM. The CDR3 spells CASSLGGSNQPQHF. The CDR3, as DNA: TGTGCCAGCAGTTTAGGGGGTAGCAATCAGCCCCAGCATTTT.